This TCR beta chain was captured in a study of CD8+CD57+ T cells in acquired aplastic anemia. The use of genomic DNA as template underpinned the TCR beta VDJ and CDR3 profiling. Each CDR3 protein is one row after TCRdb ran MiXCR on the reads. The data show about 130,000 distinct CDR3 sequences, around 48% seen once. The source material was sorted CD4+, CD8+, or CD8+CD57+ T cells (not recorded which) from PBMCs. The source is a human donor in good health, serving as a control.

Here the CDR3 DNA reads TGCAGTGCTAGAGATACGTCTAGCGGGAGGACATACAATGAGCAGTTCTTC. It codes for CSARDTSSGRTYNEQFF. The chain uses TRBV20-1 and TRBJ2-1; TRBD2 matches 11 bases. The germline V gene encodes CDR1 DFQATT and CDR2 SNEGSKA (reference sequence). J gave up 4 bases and V 0 bases, and 8 bases lay outside the gene matches. The CDR3 sequence is 17 residues long.